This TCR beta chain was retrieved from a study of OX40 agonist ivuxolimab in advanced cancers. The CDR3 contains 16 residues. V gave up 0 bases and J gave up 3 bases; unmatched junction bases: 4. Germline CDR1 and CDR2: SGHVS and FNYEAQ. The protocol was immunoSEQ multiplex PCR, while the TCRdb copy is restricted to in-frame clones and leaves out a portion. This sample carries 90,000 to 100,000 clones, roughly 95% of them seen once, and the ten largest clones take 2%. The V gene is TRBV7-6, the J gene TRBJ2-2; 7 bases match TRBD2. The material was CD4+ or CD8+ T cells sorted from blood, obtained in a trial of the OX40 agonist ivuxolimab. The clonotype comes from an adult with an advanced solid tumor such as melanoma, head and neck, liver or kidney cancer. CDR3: CASSLATSEDTGELFF. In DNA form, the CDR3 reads TGTGCCAGCAGCTTAGCCACTAGCGAGGACACCGGGGAGCTGTTTTTT.